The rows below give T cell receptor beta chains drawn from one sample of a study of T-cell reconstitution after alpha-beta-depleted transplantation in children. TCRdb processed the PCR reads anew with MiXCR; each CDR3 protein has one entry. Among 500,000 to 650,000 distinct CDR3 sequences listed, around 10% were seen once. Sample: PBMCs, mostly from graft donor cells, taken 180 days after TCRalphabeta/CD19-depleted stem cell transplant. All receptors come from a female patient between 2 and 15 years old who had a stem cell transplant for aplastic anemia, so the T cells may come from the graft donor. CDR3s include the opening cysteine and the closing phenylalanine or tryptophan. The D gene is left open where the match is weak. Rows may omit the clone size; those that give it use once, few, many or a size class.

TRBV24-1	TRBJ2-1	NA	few	TGTGCCACCGGGGACACTCGATCCTACAATGAGCAGTTCTTC	CATGDTRSYNEQFF
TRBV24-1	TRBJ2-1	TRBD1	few	TGTGCCACCAGTGACCCTCACCCGGGACAGGGGATAGTCCGGGACTACAATTCGAACAATGAGCAGTTCTTC	CATSDPHPGQGIVRDYNSNNEQFF
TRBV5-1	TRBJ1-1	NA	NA	TGCGCCAGCAGCCTGTACGGGGTTGAAGCTTTCTTT	CASSLYGVEAFF
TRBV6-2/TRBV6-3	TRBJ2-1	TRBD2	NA	TGTGCCAGCACCCCGGGACTAGCGATCAATGAGCAGTTCTTC	CASTPGLAINEQFF
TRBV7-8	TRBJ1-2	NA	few	TGTGCCAGCAGCTTCGAGGTTCTCAATGGCTACACCTTC	CASSFEVLNGYTF
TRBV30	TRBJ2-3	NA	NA	TGTGCCTGGACCATAGTTGATAGGACAGCATTTAGCACAGATACGCAGTATTTT	CAWTIVDRTAFSTDTQYF
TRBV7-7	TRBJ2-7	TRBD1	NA	TGTGCCAGCAGCCCATCGACAGGGGAAGGCTACGAGCAGTACTTC	CASSPSTGEGYEQYF
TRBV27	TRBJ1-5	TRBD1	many	TGTGCCAGCAGTTTAAAGGGGGCACGGCAGCCCCAGCATTTT	CASSLKGARQPQHF
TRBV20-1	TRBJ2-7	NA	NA	TGCAGTGCTAGAGCCGAGCGGGCCTACGAGCAGTACTTC	CSARAERAYEQYF
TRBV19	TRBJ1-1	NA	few	TGTGCCAGTAGTGAGTACTTACGGACAGTAGTTGAAGCTTTCTTT	CASSEYLRTVVEAFF